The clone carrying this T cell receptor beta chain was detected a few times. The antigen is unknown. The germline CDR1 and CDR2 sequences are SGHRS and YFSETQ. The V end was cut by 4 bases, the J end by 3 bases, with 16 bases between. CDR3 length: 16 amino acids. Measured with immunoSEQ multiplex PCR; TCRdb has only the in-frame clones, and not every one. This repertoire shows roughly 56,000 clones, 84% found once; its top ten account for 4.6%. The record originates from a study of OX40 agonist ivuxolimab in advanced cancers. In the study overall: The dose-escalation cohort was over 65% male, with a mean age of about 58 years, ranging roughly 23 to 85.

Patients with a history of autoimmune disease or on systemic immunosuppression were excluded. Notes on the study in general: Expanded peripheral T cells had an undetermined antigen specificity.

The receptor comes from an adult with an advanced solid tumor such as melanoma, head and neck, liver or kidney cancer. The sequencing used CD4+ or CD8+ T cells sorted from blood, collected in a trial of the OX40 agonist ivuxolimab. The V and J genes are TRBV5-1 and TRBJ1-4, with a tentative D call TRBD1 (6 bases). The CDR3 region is CASSPGDLRPNEKLFF. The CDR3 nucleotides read TGCGCCAGCAGCCCAGGGGACCTCAGGCCTAATGAAAAACTGTTTTTT. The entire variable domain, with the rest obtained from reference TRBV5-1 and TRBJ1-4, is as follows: KAGVTQTPRYLIKTRGQQVTLSCSPISGHRSVSWYQQTPGQGLQFLFEYFSETQRNKGNFPGRFSGRQFSNSRSEMNVSTLELGDSALYLCASSPGDLRPNEKLFFGSGTQLSVL.